This is a list of T cell receptor beta chains from one sample in a study of OX40 agonist ivuxolimab in advanced cancers. The method was immunoSEQ multiplex PCR; TCRdb's version includes in-frame clones alone and lacks a portion of them. The sample holds just under 60,000 clones; roughly nine tenths are singletons and the top ten take roughly 3.8%. Sequenced here: CD4+ or CD8+ T cells sorted from blood, sampled in a trial of the OX40 agonist ivuxolimab. These receptor sequences come from an adult with an advanced solid tumor such as melanoma, head and neck, liver or kidney cancer. CDR3s include the opening cysteine and the closing phenylalanine or tryptophan. A D gene is named only where the DNA matches it firmly. Not every row has a clone size; where given, it reads once, few, many or a size class.

.,.,TRBJ2-7,TRBV4-3,CASSQEWFNRDPLYEQYF,TGCGCCAGCAGCCAAGAATGGTTCAACCGGGACCCCCTCTACGAGCAGTACTTC
.,.,TRBJ2-1,TRBV19,CASSIDQGLGEQFF,TGTGCCAGTAGTATAGACCAGGGGCTCGGTGAGCAGTTCTTC
.,.,TRBJ2-1,TRBV28,CASSLEQGYNEQFF,TGTGCCAGCAGTTTAGAGCAAGGATACAATGAGCAGTTCTTC
.,.,TRBJ1-5,TRBV6-5,CASSSTFSNQPQHF,TGTGCCAGCAGTTCGACCTTTAGCAATCAGCCCCAGCATTTT
.,.,TRBJ1-5,TRBV28,CASSFGSNQPQHF,TGTGCCAGCAGTTTCGGTAGCAATCAGCCCCAGCATTTT
.,.,TRBJ2-5,TRBV6-6,CASGTGEETQYF,TGTGCCAGCGGAACGGGAGAAGAGACCCAGTACTTC
TRBD2,.,TRBJ2-7,TRBV28,CASSLLTSGKHEQYF,TGTGCCAGCAGTTTACTTACTAGCGGGAAGCACGAGCAGTACTTC
TRBD1,.,TRBJ2-7,TRBV7-2,CASSLVSGGPYEQYF,TGTGCCAGCAGCTTAGTTTCAGGGGGACCCTACGAGCAGTACTTC
.,.,TRBJ2-5,TRBV7-8,CASSLTPGQIQETQYF,TGTGCCAGCAGCTTAACCCCCGGACAGATACAAGAGACCCAGTACTTC
.,.,TRBJ1-1,TRBV7-2,CASSFDRGTEAFF,TGTGCCAGCAGCTTTGACCGGGGGACTGAAGCTTTCTTT
.,.,TRBJ1-6,TRBV14,CASREGYSPLHF,TGTGCCAGCAGGGAGGGATATTCACCCCTCCACTTT
.,few,TRBJ2-5,TRBV7-9,CASSSTTDPQETQYF,TGTGCCAGCAGCTCAACGACAGATCCACAAGAGACCCAGTACTTC
TRBD2,.,TRBJ2-3,TRBV5-1,CASSSPGLAGVEDTQYF,TGCGCCAGCAGCTCCCCGGGACTAGCGGGAGTGGAAGATACGCAGTATTTT
.,few,TRBJ2-2,TRBV19,CASSIPGWELFF,TGTGCCAGTAGTATCCCTGGGTGGGAGCTGTTTTTT
.,.,TRBJ2-3,TRBV7-9,CASSPPLAGDTQYF,TGTGCCAGCAGCCCACCCCTAGCAGGCGATACGCAGTATTTT
.,.,TRBJ2-3,TRBV6-6,CASSYRGRAADTQYF,TGTGCCAGCAGTTACAGGGGCAGGGCTGCAGATACGCAGTATTTT
.,.,TRBJ1-2,TRBV6-5,CASSYSLDGWDYGYTF,TGTGCCAGCAGTTACTCGTTGGACGGGTGGGACTATGGCTACACCTTC
.,few,TRBJ2-7,TRBV9,CASSDGARGRVDEQYF,TGTGCCAGCAGCGATGGGGCTCGGGGGCGGGTCGACGAGCAGTACTTC
TRBD2,few,TRBJ2-3,TRBV7-8,CASSPLASGRWIDTQYF,TGTGCCAGCAGCCCCCTGGCTAGCGGGAGGTGGATAGATACGCAGTATTTT
TRBD2,.,TRBJ2-3,TRBV9,CASSVEDFGGDTQYF,TGTGCCAGCAGCGTAGAGGACTTCGGGGGGGATACGCAGTATTTT
.,.,TRBJ2-2,TRBV12-5,CASGLVGNNGELFF,TGTGCTAGTGGTTTGGTAGGGAACAACGGGGAGCTGTTTTTT
.,.,TRBJ1-5,TRBV27,CASSLSLDSSGPQHF,TGTGCCAGCAGTTTAAGTCTCGACTCTTCTGGGCCCCAGCATTTT
.,few,TRBJ1-1,TRBV4-1,CASSQEGTWDTEAFF,TGCGCCAGCAGCCAAGAGGGTACTTGGGACACTGAAGCTTTCTTT
.,.,TRBJ2-1,TRBV12-1,CASSLWDEQFF,TGTGCCAGCAGCCTATGGGATGAGCAGTTCTTC
.,once,TRBJ2-7,TRBV11-2,CASSLVSLANEQYF,TGTGCCAGCAGCTTAGTATCACTAGCCAACGAGCAGTACTTC
TRBD2,.,TRBJ2-3,TRBV13,CASSSGTSGSDPDTQYF,TGTGCCAGCAGCTCCGGGACTAGCGGGAGTGACCCAGATACGCAGTATTTT
.,.,TRBJ1-3,TRBV7-9,CASSLGLGDRSGNTIYF,TGTGCCAGCAGCTTAGGATTAGGTGACAGGTCTGGAAACACCATATATTTT
.,.,TRBJ2-3,TRBV7-2,CASSPVGPPTDTQYF,TGTGCCAGCAGCCCCGTGGGCCCCCCCACAGATACGCAGTATTTT